The source of this T cell receptor beta chain is a study of breast tumors, draining lymph nodes, adjacent tissues. TCRdb itself ran the multiplex PCR reads through MiXCR, one entry per CDR3 protein. The table lists around 130,000 distinct CDR3 sequences, 20% to 25% of them singletons. The lymph nodes were axillary draining lymph nodes from breast cancer patients. This clonotype was counted a single time. One junction end does not reproduce the germline sequence, and a read error may be involved. Per the germline V gene, CDR1 is SGHRS and CDR2 is YFSETQ. There are 14 residues in the CDR3. This chain connects TRBV5-1 to TRBJ1-1; 9 bases agree with TRBD1. This clonotype was obtained from a female donor with breast cancer. Some clones in this sample may be carry-over from other donors' samples. Sequences were obtained from axillary lymph node tissue. CDR3 coding DNA: TGCGCCAGCAGCGCGACAGGGGGGGGCACTGAAGCTTCCTTT. Protein sequence: CASSATGGGTEASF. Complete variable domain (other parts from reference TRBV5-1 and TRBJ1-1): KAGVTQTPRYLIKTRGQQVTLSCSPISGHRSVSWYQQTPGQGLQFLFEYFSETQRNKGNFPGRFSGRQFSNSRSEMNVSTLELGDSALYLCASSATGGGTEASFGQGTRLTVV.